The entry below gives a single T cell receptor (beta chain) sequence along with its context. As yet, its antigen is unknown. Libraries were prepared by immunoSEQ multiplex PCR; TCRdb keeps only in-frame clonotypes and omits some of them. The repertoire has approximately 360,000 clones, about four fifths of them found once; the top ten carry around 7.4%. The data originate from a study of Ad26.COV2.S vaccination and SARS-CoV-2 variants. Study context: Ad26.COV2.S, an intramuscular injection, was given once or twice 56 days apart.

Treatment described: 19 received Ad26.COV2.S at low or high dose, single or two shots; about 5 received placebo; per-sample allocation not given. Sampling occurred on day 63 after the first vaccine or placebo injection. This vaccine is an Ad26 vector that expresses the Wuhan-strain SARS-CoV-2 spike. This CDR3 has 14 amino acids. The germline V gene has CDR1 SQVTM and CDR2 ANQGSEA. Trimming cost V 2 bases and J 0 bases, with 10 bases left between them. Findings of the study overall: Placebo recipients had lower spike-specific TCR breadth than vaccine recipients. Overall T cell responses may have been underestimated by the analyses of TCR breadth and depth.

The TCR originated in a person aged 18-60 years who received the Ad26.COV2.S COVID-19 vaccine or a placebo. The J gene is TRBJ1-2, the V gene TRBV29-1, with no clear D. Sequenced material: peripheral blood, taken in a trial of Ad26.COV2.S vaccine versus placebo. CDR3 coding DNA: TGCAGCGTTGAAAGGCAGTCATCTAACTATGGCTACACCTTC. Amino acid sequence: CSVERQSSNYGYTF.